This is a list of T cell receptor beta chains from one sample in a study of T cells in Graves' hyperthyroidism and ophthalmopathy. Each CDR3 protein is one row after TCRdb ran MiXCR on the multiplex PCR reads. Found here are about 290,000 distinct CDR3 sequences, 10% to 15% of them singletons; the top ten hold almost 8%. What was sequenced was blood. These receptors were taken from a young woman with Graves' hyperthyroidism that later progressed to Graves' ophthalmopathy. Both conserved end residues are part of each CDR3. D genes are given only for firm matches. Clone size is not always given. Where it is, it says once, few, many or a class for expanded clones.

TRBV2	TRBJ2-4	15	-	many	CASVERFLAKNIQYF	TGTGCCAGCGTTGAGCGGTTTCTAGCCAAAAACATTCAGTACTTC
TRBV5-8	TRBJ2-1	13	-	many	CASSLVAPHEQFF	TGTGCCAGCAGCTTGGTAGCGCCCCATGAGCAGTTCTTC
TRBV11-2	TRBJ2-3	16	-	many	CASSLSTATSTDTQYF	TGTGCCAGCAGCTTATCCACTGCTACTAGCACAGATACGCAGTATTTT
TRBV12-3/TRBV12-4	TRBJ2-1	15	-	many	CASSSLVPPYNEQFF	TGTGCCAGCAGTTCTCTAGTCCCTCCTTACAATGAGCAGTTCTTC
TRBV12-3/TRBV12-4	TRBJ2-1	13	-	many	CASSRDLYNEQFF	TGTGCCAGCAGCCGGGACTTATACAATGAGCAGTTCTTC
TRBV7-9	TRBJ2-7	12	-	many	CASSLMSDEQYF	TGTGCCAGCAGCTTAATGAGCGACGAGCAGTACTTC
TRBV9	TRBJ2-6	16	-	-	CASSVTASPGANVLTF	TGTGCCAGCAGCGTAACCGCCTCTCCTGGGGCCAACGTCCTGACTTTC
TRBV7-3	TRBJ1-2	13	-	-	CASSPSTGYGYTF	TGTGCCAGCAGCCCAAGCACTGGCTATGGCTACACCTTC
TRBV4-2	TRBJ1-1	14	-	many	CASSQVPVYTEAFF	TGTGCCAGCAGCCAAGTGCCAGTATACACTGAAGCTTTCTTT
TRBV29-1	TRBJ2-7	15	-	many	CSVEGLDSNPYEQYF	TGCAGCGTTGAAGGGCTGGACAGTAACCCCTACGAGCAGTACTTC
TRBV6-1	TRBJ1-1	13	-	many	CASSSPGGTEAFF	TGTGCCAGCAGTTCCCCGGGAGGGACTGAAGCTTTCTTT
TRBV7-2	TRBJ2-3	16	TRBD1	many	CASSLAQGMGTDTQYF	TGTGCCAGCAGCTTAGCACAGGGGATGGGCACAGATACGCAGTATTTT
TRBV30	TRBJ1-1	14	-	many	CAWGSRDRNTEAFF	TGTGCCTGGGGCTCCCGAGACAGGAACACTGAAGCTTTCTTT
TRBV28	TRBJ1-4	16	TRBD1	many	CASSLYGGTGDEKLFF	TGTGCCAGCAGTTTATACGGAGGGACAGGGGACGAAAAACTGTTTTTT
TRBV5-5	TRBJ2-3	16	-	many	CASSPSGGMSTDTQYF	TGTGCCAGCAGCCCGTCGGGCGGTATGAGCACAGATACGCAGTATTTT
TRBV10-3	TRBJ2-7	13	-	-	CAIGGTDSYEQYF	TGTGCCATCGGGGGGACGGATTCCTACGAGCAGTACTTC
TRBV4-3	TRBJ1-5	15	-	many	CASSQARNSNQPQHF	TGCGCCAGCAGCCAAGCTCGTAATAGCAATCAGCCCCAGCATTTT
TRBV18	TRBJ2-7	16	TRBD1	once	CASSPPTGTGTTEQYF	TGTGCCAGCTCACCACCTACTGGGACAGGGACCACCGAGCAGTACTTC
TRBV7-2	TRBJ2-1	15	-	many	CASSSTGTTYNEQFF	TGTGCCAGCAGCTCTACCGGGACAACCTACAATGAGCAGTTCTTC
TRBV20-1	TRBJ2-1	14	TRBD1	many	CSPVRTGGYNEQFF	TGCAGCCCCGTCAGGACAGGGGGTTACAATGAGCAGTTCTTC
TRBV7-9	TRBJ2-3	16	TRBD2	many	CASSAWTSGRTDTQYF	TGTGCCAGCAGCGCCTGGACTAGCGGACGCACAGATACGCAGTATTTT
TRBV27	TRBJ2-3	15	TRBD1	few	CASSWGTGYQDTQYF	TGTGCCAGCAGTTGGGGGACAGGGTATCAGGATACGCAGTATTTT
TRBV7-9	TRBJ2-3	12	-	many	CASSSGLDTQYF	TGTGCCAGCAGCTCAGGACTAGATACGCAGTATTTT
TRBV30	TRBJ1-1	13	TRBD1	many	CAWRDRGTTEAFF	TGTGCCTGGAGGGACAGGGGGACGACTGAAGCTTTCTTT
TRBV20-1	TRBJ2-7	14	-	many	CSARVAGTFYEQYF	TGCAGTGCGAGAGTGGCAGGGACTTTCTACGAGCAGTACTTC
TRBV7-9	TRBJ2-7	15	TRBD1	many	CASSPWTGRTYEQYF	TGTGCCAGCAGCCCTTGGACAGGGAGGACCTACGAGCAGTACTTC
TRBV30	TRBJ1-2	13	-	-	CARLGGAYYGYTF	TGTGCCCGGCTAGGGGGGGCTTACTATGGCTACACCTTC
TRBV4-1	TRBJ2-7	15	-	-	CVSSQVADSSYEQYF	TGCGTCAGCAGCCAAGTTGCGGATAGCTCCTACGAGCAGTACTTC
TRBV30	TRBJ1-6	15	-	many	CAWSGPSGLSSPLHF	TGTGCCTGGAGCGGCCCAAGCGGACTCAGCTCACCCCTCCACTTT
TRBV11-2	TRBJ2-1	18	TRBD2	many	CASSLFGMEREVYNEQFF	TGTGCCAGCAGCTTATTCGGTATGGAGCGGGAGGTTTACAATGAGCAGTTCTTC
TRBV12-3/TRBV12-4	TRBJ2-7	13	TRBD1	many	CASRGTVPYEQYF	TGTGCCAGCAGGGGGACAGTCCCCTACGAGCAGTACTTC
TRBV19	TRBJ2-6	15	TRBD1	-	CASSITGAGANVLTF	TGTGCCAGTAGTATAACAGGGGCGGGGGCCAACGTCCTGACTTTC
TRBV10-3	TRBJ2-3	14	TRBD2	few	CAISRTSGTDTQYF	TGTGCCATCAGTCGGACTAGCGGAACAGATACGCAGTATTTT
TRBV27	TRBJ2-6	16	-	few	CASSFEGSSGANVLTF	TGTGCCAGCAGTTTCGAGGGAAGCTCTGGGGCCAACGTCCTGACTTTC
TRBV2	TRBJ2-7	15	-	many	CASSPGERLVYEQYF	TGTGCCAGCAGTCCGGGGGAGAGACTTGTCTACGAGCAGTACTTC
TRBV2	TRBJ1-4	14	TRBD1	-	CASEGTGGVEKLFF	TGTGCCAGCGAGGGGACAGGGGGCGTTGAAAAACTGTTTTTT
TRBV6-5	TRBJ2-1	17	TRBD2	few	CASSYLTTSGSNDEQFF	TGTGCCAGCAGTTACCTCACGACTAGCGGGAGTAACGATGAGCAGTTCTTC
TRBV10-3	TRBJ2-3	15	-	many	CAISGGGTGEGAQYF	TGTGCCATCAGTGGCGGGGGAACAGGGGAAGGTGCGCAGTATTTT
TRBV7-3	TRBJ2-3	14	-	many	CASSRTGSTDTQYF	TGTGCCAGCAGCCGCACAGGGAGCACAGATACGCAGTATTTT
TRBV28	TRBJ2-1	18	TRBD2	-	CASSPSGGTSGRKNKQFF	TGTGCCAGCAGTCCATCAGGAGGGACTAGCGGGAGGAAGAATAAGCAGTTCTTC
TRBV2	TRBJ2-7	11	-	many	CASTSLREQYF	TGTGCCAGCACCTCACTTAGAGAGCAGTACTTC
TRBV6-2/TRBV6-3	TRBJ2-1	16	TRBD2	many	CASSPLGGGSYNEQFF	TGTGCCAGCAGCCCCCTTGGGGGAGGGTCCTACAATGAGCAGTTCTTC
TRBV7-9	TRBJ2-7	13	-	many	CASSLRGSSEQYF	TGTGCCAGCAGCCTCCGAGGGTCTTCCGAGCAGTACTTC